This TCR beta chain emerged from a study of lymphopenia after photon versus proton radiotherapy. CDR1 is MRHNA, CDR2 SNTAGT, per germline. The CDR3 has 14 residues. Trimming shortened V by 9 bases and J by 0 bases, and 11 bases separated the two germline ends. TCRdb's copy holds only in-frame clones and misses some; the assay was immunoSEQ multiplex PCR. The sample comprises tens of thousands of clones, 90% to 95% of which are singletons, and about 15% rests with the top ten. The TCR sequence derives from a man aged 55 to 70 with cholangiocarcinoma. The sample here was peripheral blood, taken from a patient treated with photon-based radiotherapy. The chain recombines TRBV6-4 with TRBJ2-2; D remains unclear. CDR3 in amino acids: CASRVLSNTGELFF. The CDR3 bases are TGTGCCAGTAGAGTACTATCGAACACCGGGGAGCTGTTTTTT.